The subject of this entry is one T cell receptor (beta chain). The sample is drawn from a study of control samples from healthy donors and cancer patients. This CDR3 is 15 amino acids long. Per germline, CDR1 MDHEN and CDR2 SYDVKM. V was clipped by 5 bases and J by 5 bases, with 16 bases between them. Measured with immunoSEQ multiplex PCR; TCRdb has only the in-frame clones, and not every one. The sample records just under 80,000 clones, 70% to 90% being singletons. Material: PBMCs. This TCR derives from an older woman with head and neck cancer. The chain recombines TRBV28 with TRBJ2-1; tentatively, D is TRBD2 (5 bases). The CDR3 loop reads CASSTTGIVDNEQFF. The CDR3 coding sequence is TGTGCCAGCAGTACCACCGGGATCGTTGACAATGAGCAGTTCTTC.